This TCR beta chain was sequenced during a study of blood T cells in healthy people across ages. Overall study results and limits: TCR beta diversity per million T cells fell roughly linearly with age.

Each donor's blood draw was 7.5 to 10 milliliters of peripheral blood. The authors ran a second PCR of 7 to 11 cycles using a sample-barcoded 5' primer and a J-beta primer mix. Through a template-switch adaptor with 12 random nucleotides, each cDNA molecule received a tag. Each CDR3 protein gets one entry after TCRdb re-called the 5' RACE reads with MiXCR. The table lists about 1.4 million distinct CDR3 sequences, roughly 59% of them singletons. This clonotype has a handful of counts. The target antigen is unknown. V lost 4 bases and J lost 4, with 13 bases in between. Germline V gene sequence: CDR1 ENHRY, CDR2 SYGVKD. CDR3 length: 14 residues.

The source is a man between 18 and 35 years old in good health. The chain carries TRBV10-3 and TRBJ2-5; D is perhaps TRBD2 (6 bases). Sequencing was performed on blood. The CDR3 protein is CAISGETSSETQYF. The DNA of the CDR3 is TGTGCCATCAGTGGGGAGACTAGTTCAGAGACCCAGTACTTC.